This T cell receptor beta chain was found in a study of T cell responses to AZD1222 COVID-19 vaccine. General study findings and limits: A reported finding is that nearly half of spike-specific TCRs target unmutated variant regions. Spike-specific TCR breadth and depth grew following two AZD1222 doses. It was only a handful of AZD1222 recipients who were seropositive at baseline.

Profiled with immunoSEQ multiplex PCR; TCRdb holds only in-frame clones, not every one. This sample has about 35,000 clones, with 80% to 90% found just once. With regard to this clone: What it recognizes is unknown.

The clonotype was recovered from an adult in good health. Sequenced here: peripheral blood, sampled on day 0 of AZD1222 vaccination.

CDR3 sequence (DNA): TGTGCCAGTAGGAAAACCGGGACAGGGGGTTTCAACTATGGCTACACCTTC. It yields the protein CASRKTGTGGFNYGYTF. This chain connects TRBV19 to TRBJ1-2; TRBD1 matches 11 bases. V shed 6 bases, J shed 2 bases, and the junction held 11 bases outside the gene matches. The CDR3 length is 17 residues. Germline-derived CDR1 and CDR2 are LNHDA and SQIVND (reference sequence).